This entry lists 21 T cell receptor beta chains sequenced from one sample in a study of cytomegalovirus exposure and HLA in healthy donors. Assay: immunoSEQ multiplex PCR; the TCRdb copy retains only in-frame clones and omits some. This sample yields about 140,000 clones, of which over 80% are seen a single time; 3.5% to 5% belongs to the top ten. Input material: PBMCs. Every receptor here comes from a man between 18 and 29 years old in good health and CMV-seropositive.

There are a few counts of this clone. This rearrangement joins TRBV5-1 to TRBJ2-7; D perhaps matches TRBD2 (5 bases). Per the germline V gene, CDR1 is SGHRS and CDR2 is YFSETQ. The CDR3 consists of 12 residues. V dropped 4 bases and J dropped 3 bases, with 8 bases sitting between them. The CDR3 DNA sequence: TGCGCCAGCAGCGTCGACTACTACGAGCAGTACTTC. It translates to CASSVDYYEQYF.

The V and J genes are TRBV2 and TRBJ2-7; the match to TRBD1 covers 7 bases. After removal of 2 bases from V and 4 bases from J, the junction contained 5 bases not matched to a gene. The CDR3 loop spans 14 amino acids. Germline CDR1 and CDR2: SNHLY and FYNNEI. The CDR3 loop is CASSEQGEGYEQYF. DNA for the CDR3: TGTGCCAGCAGTGAACAGGGGGAAGGATACGAGCAGTACTTC. Full variable domain (outside the CDR3, taken from reference TRBV2 and TRBJ2-7): EPEVTQTPSHQVTQMGQEVILRCVPISNHLYFYWYRQILGQKVEFLVSFYNNEISEKSEIFDDQFSVERPDGSNFTLKIRSTKLEDSAMYFCASSEQGEGYEQYFGPGTRLTVT.

The chain has TRBV5-5 and TRBJ2-3; D is possibly TRBD1 (6 bases). V lost 4 bases, J lost 6 bases, and 18 bases lay in between. CDR1 is SGHKS, CDR2 YYEKEE, per germline (reference sequence). The CDR3 extends over 15 amino acids. DNA for the CDR3: TGTGCCAGCAGCCAAGGAGACAGGTACAAGGATACGCAGTATTTT. This codes for CASSQGDRYKDTQYF.

For the CDR3, the DNA is TGTGCCAGCAGGCCTATTTGGGGACAGCCCTACAATGAGCAGTTCTTC. Amino acids: CASRPIWGQPYNEQFF. The rearrangement uses TRBV11-2 and TRBJ2-1; TRBD1 matches at 7 bases. In germline, CDR1 is SGHAT, CDR2 FQNNGV. The CDR3 is 16 residues long. V was pared by 6 bases and J by 2 bases, with 10 bases of the junction left unmatched. The complete variable domain, with remaining parts taken from reference TRBV11-2 and TRBJ2-1, reads EAGVAQSPRYKIIEKRQSVAFWCNPISGHATLYWYQQILGQGPKLLIQFQNNGVVDDSQLPKDRFSAERLKGVDSTLKIQPAKLEDSAVYLCASRPIWGQPYNEQFFGPGTRLTVL.

The genes are TRBV6-5 and TRBJ2-1, with 12 bases aligning to TRBD2. J gave up 4 bases and V 5 bases, and 0 bases lay outside the gene matches. This CDR3 contains 14 residues. Germline CDR1 reads MNHEY; CDR2 reads SVGAGI. CDR3 in DNA: TGTGCCAGCAGTCTAGCGGGGGGGTACAATGAGCAGTTCTTC. This gives the protein CASSLAGGYNEQFF.

A single count supports this clone. This chain connects TRBV6-5 to TRBJ2-7, with D possibly matching TRBD1 (6 bases). Trimming shortened V by 2 bases and J by 4 bases, and 12 bases separated the two germline ends. Germline V gene sequence: CDR1 MNHEY, CDR2 SVGAGI. This CDR3 has 14 residues. CDR3 protein: CASSYVGGFYEQYF. CDR3 in DNA: TGTGCCAGCAGTTACGTAGGGGGTTTTTACGAGCAGTACTTC.

This clone has a handful of counts. The chain is built from TRBV2 and TRBJ1-2; 9 bases align to TRBD1. CDR3 length equals 12 residues. Looked up from germline, CDR1 is SNHLY and CDR2 is FYNNEI. The V segment lost 4 bases and the J segment 7 bases; nucleotides outside the gene matches: 1. The CDR3 sequence is CASSVQGAGYTF. The CDR3 bases are TGTGCCAGCAGTGTACAGGGGGCTGGCTACACCTTC.

This chain connects TRBV6-6 to TRBJ1-5; D unresolved. This CDR3 has 12 amino acids. V was shortened by 4 bases and J by 6 bases, with 7 bases between the two germline ends. Germline-derived CDR1 and CDR2 are MNHNY and SVGAGI (reference sequence). CDR3 in DNA: TGTGCCAGCAGTTCGGCTAGTCAGCCCCAGCATTTT. Translated: CASSSASQPQHF.

This clone is a singleton in its sample. The rearrangement uses TRBV6-6 and TRBJ1-5; D is possibly TRBD1 (5 bases). This CDR3 comprises 13 residues. V dropped 5 bases and J dropped 4 bases, with 9 bases sitting between them. Germline-derived CDR1 and CDR2 are MNHNY and SVGAGI (reference sequence). CDR3 amino acids: CASSDSGNQPQHF. The DNA for the CDR3 is TGTGCCAGCAGTGACAGTGGAAATCAGCCCCAGCATTTT.

This chain uses TRBV11-2 with TRBJ2-4, with a weak D call TRBD1 (6 bases). V dropped 2 bases and J dropped 0 bases, with 17 bases sitting between them. Germline V gene data show CDR1 as SGHAT and CDR2 as FQNNGV. CDR3 length equals 18 residues. The CDR3 nucleotides read TGTGCCAGCAGCTTAATTACCGGGACATCCCTAGCCAAAAACATTCAGTACTTC. As protein: CASSLITGTSLAKNIQYF. Full variable domain (outside the CDR3, taken from reference TRBV11-2 and TRBJ2-4): EAGVAQSPRYKIIEKRQSVAFWCNPISGHATLYWYQQILGQGPKLLIQFQNNGVVDDSQLPKDRFSAERLKGVDSTLKIQPAKLEDSAVYLCASSLITGTSLAKNIQYFGAGTRLSVL.

V and J are TRBV5-1 and TRBJ1-1; possible D gene TRBD1, 5 bases. This CDR3 has 14 amino acids. The germline V gene has CDR1 SGHRS and CDR2 YFSETQ. V was cut by 5 bases and J by 1 base, with 12 bases left in between. Here the CDR3 DNA reads TGCGCCAGCAGTGGAGGGGCCCCGAACACTGAAGCTTTCTTT. The encoded protein is CASSGGAPNTEAFF. Complete variable domain (other parts from reference TRBV5-1 and TRBJ1-1): KAGVTQTPRYLIKTRGQQVTLSCSPISGHRSVSWYQQTPGQGLQFLFEYFSETQRNKGNFPGRFSGRQFSNSRSEMNVSTLELGDSALYLCASSGGAPNTEAFFGQGTRLTVV.

The V and J genes are TRBV4-1 and TRBJ2-2, with D maybe TRBD1 (6 bases). The CDR3 is 16 residues long. The germline gives CDR1 MGHRA, CDR2 YSYEKL. Trimming stripped 1 base from V and 1 base from J, with 10 bases between. The CDR3 sequence is CASSQGGRLNTGELFF. The CDR3 nucleotides are TGCGCCAGCAGCCAAGGGGGGCGCCTGAACACCGGGGAGCTGTTTTTT.

The genes are TRBV6-1 and TRBJ1-5, with D possibly matching TRBD1 (5 bases). This CDR3 contains 14 residues. Trimming left V 7 bases short and J 2 bases short, with 12 bases between. Germline lookup yields CDR1 MNHNS and CDR2 SASEGT. This CDR3 reads CASNAGIGNQPQHF. The CDR3 bases are TGTGCCAGCAACGCAGGGATCGGCAATCAGCCCCAGCATTTT.

CDR3 in DNA: TGTGCCAGCAGCTATAACGGACTAGGCTCCTACAATGAGCAGTTCTTC. Translation: CASSYNGLGSYNEQFF. This chain joins TRBV7-3 and TRBJ2-1; 7 nucleotides line up with TRBD2. The CDR3 has 16 amino acids. CDR1 is SGHTA, CDR2 FQGTGA, per germline. V trimming: 4 bases; J trimming: 0 bases; junction bases outside the gene matches: 6.

J is TRBJ2-5 and V is TRBV7-9; a possible D gene is TRBD2 (5 bases). V lost 2 bases and J lost 4, with 14 bases in between. Germline CDR1 reads SEHNR; CDR2 reads FQNEAQ (reference sequence). The CDR3 is 15 amino acids. Here the CDR3 reads CASSLSLAEGETQYF. Written as DNA, the CDR3 is TGTGCCAGCAGCTTAAGCTTAGCCGAGGGAGAGACCCAGTACTTC.

J is TRBJ1-1 and V is TRBV19, with 8 bases lining up with TRBD1. CDR3 length equals 15 residues. Germline loops: CDR1 LNHDA, CDR2 SQIVND (reference sequence). V lost 4 bases and J lost 1; bases outside the gene matches: 5. CDR3 region: CASSTWTGQNTEAFF. Here the CDR3 DNA reads TGTGCCAGTAGTACCTGGACAGGGCAGAACACTGAAGCTTTCTTT.

This clone showed up just once. The chain is built from TRBV12-5 and TRBJ1-5, with TRBD1 matching 7 bases. The V and J ends lost 2 bases and 4 bases, in that order; junction bases with no gene match: 11. The CDR3 is made up of 17 amino acids. From germline, CDR1 is LGHNT and CDR2 FRNRAP. The CDR3 reads CASGLIRPGQLNQPQHF. CDR3 nucleotides: TGTGCTAGTGGTTTGATCAGACCGGGACAGCTTAATCAGCCCCAGCATTTT.

V usage is TRBV27 and J usage is TRBJ2-2; TRBD2 matches at 13 bases. The V gene end was trimmed by 9 bases and the J gene end by 8 bases; junction bases not matched to a gene: 6. The length of the CDR3 is 14 residues. The germline CDR1 and CDR2 sequences are MNHEY and SMNVEV (reference sequence). The CDR3 sequence is CASSGLAGRGELFF. CDR3 DNA sequence: TGTGCCAGTTCGGGACTAGCGGGGAGAGGGGAGCTGTTTTTT.

This chain connects TRBV28 to TRBJ2-1; a possible D gene is TRBD1 (6 bases). Germline CDR1 reads MDHEN; CDR2 reads SYDVKM. The CDR3 runs 12 residues. Between the trimmed V and J ends, which lost 8 bases and 4 bases, there was a span of 9 bases. Here the CDR3 reads CASGGRYNEQFF. CDR3 sequence (DNA): TGTGCCAGCGGGGGCAGATACAATGAGCAGTTCTTC.

The CDR3 region has the DNA TGTGCCAGCAGTGAAGGACTTCAAGTTGAGACCCAGTACTTC. Translation gives CASSEGLQVETQYF. J is TRBJ2-5 and V is TRBV25-1; D possibly corresponds to TRBD2 (5 bases). The germline V gene has CDR1 MGHDK and CDR2 SYGVNS. This CDR3 is built from 14 residues. The germline V and J ends were trimmed by 2 bases and 5 bases, with 12 bases remaining between them.

The rearrangement uses TRBV15 and TRBJ1-2, with TRBD1 matching over 7 bases. The CDR3 spans 14 residues. Germline V gene data show CDR1 as LNHNV and CDR2 as YYDKDF (reference sequence). The ends lost 0 bases at V and 4 bases at J; junction bases unmatched: 2. The chain's CDR3 is CATSRDSGGYGYTF. In DNA form, the CDR3 reads TGTGCCACCAGCAGAGATTCAGGGGGCTATGGCTACACCTTC.